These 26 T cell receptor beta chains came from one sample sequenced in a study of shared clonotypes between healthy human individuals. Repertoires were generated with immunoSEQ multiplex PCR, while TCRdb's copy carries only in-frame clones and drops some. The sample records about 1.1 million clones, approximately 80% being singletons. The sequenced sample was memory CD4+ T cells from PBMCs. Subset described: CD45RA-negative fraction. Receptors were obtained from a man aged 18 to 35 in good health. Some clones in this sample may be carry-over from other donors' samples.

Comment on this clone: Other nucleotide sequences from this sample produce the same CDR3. DNA of the CDR3: TGTGCCAGCAGTGGGCAGGGAGGCGAGACCCAGTACTTC. It codes for CASSGQGGETQYF. The V call is TRBV2, the J call TRBJ2-5; TRBD2 might be the D (6 bases). Germline values: CDR1 SNHLY, CDR2 FYNNEI. The CDR3 runs to 13 residues. Trimming shortened V by 4 bases and J by 5 bases, and 11 bases separated the two germline ends.

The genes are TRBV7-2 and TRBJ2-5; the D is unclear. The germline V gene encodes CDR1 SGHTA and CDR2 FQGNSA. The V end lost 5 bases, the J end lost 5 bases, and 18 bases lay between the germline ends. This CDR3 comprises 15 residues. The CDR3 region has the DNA TGTGCCAGCAGCGCTAATAGAGGCGCTTGGGAGACCCAGTACTTC. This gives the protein CASSANRGAWETQYF.

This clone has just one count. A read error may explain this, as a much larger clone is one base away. The chain's CDR3 is CASSAGDTQYF. The CDR3 DNA reads as TGTGCCAGCAGTGCGGGAGATACGCAGTATTTT. The chain links TRBV7-3 to TRBJ2-3; weak D call: TRBD2 (5 bases). CDR3 size: 11 residues. CDR1 SGHTA and CDR2 FQGTGA come from the germline V gene. V was clipped by 6 bases and J by 5 bases, with 6 bases between them.

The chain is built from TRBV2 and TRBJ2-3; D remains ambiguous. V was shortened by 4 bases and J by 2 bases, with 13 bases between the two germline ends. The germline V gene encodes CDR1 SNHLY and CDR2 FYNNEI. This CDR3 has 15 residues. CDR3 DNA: TGTGCCAGCAGTGGACACCTCCCGCCCACAGATACGCAGTATTTT. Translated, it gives CASSGHLPPTDTQYF.

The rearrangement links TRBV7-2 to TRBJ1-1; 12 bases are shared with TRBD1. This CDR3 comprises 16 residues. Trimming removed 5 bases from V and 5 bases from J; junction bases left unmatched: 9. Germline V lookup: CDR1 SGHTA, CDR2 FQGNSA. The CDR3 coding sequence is TGTGCCAGCAGCCTCCCGGGACAGGGGGCCCGGACTGAAGCTTTCTTT. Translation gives CASSLPGQGARTEAFF.

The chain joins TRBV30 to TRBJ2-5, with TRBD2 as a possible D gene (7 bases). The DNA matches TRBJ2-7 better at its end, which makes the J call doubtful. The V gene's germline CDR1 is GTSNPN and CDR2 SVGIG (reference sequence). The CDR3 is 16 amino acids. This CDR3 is CAWSPPGGGGLFEQYF. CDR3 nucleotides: TGTGCCTGGAGTCCCCCGGGGGGCGGGGGTCTCTTCGAGCAGTACTTC.

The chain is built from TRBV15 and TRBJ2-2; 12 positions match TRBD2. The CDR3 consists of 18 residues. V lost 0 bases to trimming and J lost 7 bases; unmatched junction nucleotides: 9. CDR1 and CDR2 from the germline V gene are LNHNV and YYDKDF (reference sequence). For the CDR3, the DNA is TGTGCCACCAGCAGAGATTCGCCTAGCGGGAGGGATCACGGGGAGCTGTTTTTT. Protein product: CATSRDSPSGRDHGELFF. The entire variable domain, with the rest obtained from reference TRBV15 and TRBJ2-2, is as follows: DAMVIQNPRYQVTQFGKPVTLSCSQTLNHNVMYWYQQKSSQAPKLLFHYYDKDFNNEADTPDNFQSRRPNTSFCFLDIRSPGLGDTAMYLCATSRDSPSGRDHGELFFGEGSRLTVL.

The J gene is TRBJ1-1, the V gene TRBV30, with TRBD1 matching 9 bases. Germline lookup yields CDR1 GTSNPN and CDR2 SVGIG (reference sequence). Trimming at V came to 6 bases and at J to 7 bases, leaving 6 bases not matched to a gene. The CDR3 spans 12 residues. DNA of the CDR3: TGTGCCTGTTCACAGGGGGCGAGTGAAGCTTTCTTT. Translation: CACSQGASEAFF.

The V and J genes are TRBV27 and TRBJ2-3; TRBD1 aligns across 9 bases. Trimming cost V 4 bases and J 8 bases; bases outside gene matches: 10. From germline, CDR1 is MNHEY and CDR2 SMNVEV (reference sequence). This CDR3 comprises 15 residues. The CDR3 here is CASSSRDRVGGTQYF. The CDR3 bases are TGTGCCAGCAGTTCCCGGGACAGGGTCGGTGGTACGCAGTATTTT.

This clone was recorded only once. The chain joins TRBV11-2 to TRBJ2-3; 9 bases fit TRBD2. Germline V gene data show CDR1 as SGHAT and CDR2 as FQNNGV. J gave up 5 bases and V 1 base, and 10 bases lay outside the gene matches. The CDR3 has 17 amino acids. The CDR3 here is CASSLVPGGRGEDTQYF. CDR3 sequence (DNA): TGTGCCAGCAGCTTAGTCCCCGGCGGGAGGGGGGAAGATACGCAGTATTTT.

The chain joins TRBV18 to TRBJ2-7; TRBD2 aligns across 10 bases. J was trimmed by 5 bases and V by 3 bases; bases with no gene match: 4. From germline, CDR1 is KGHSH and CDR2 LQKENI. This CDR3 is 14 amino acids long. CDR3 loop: CASSPLAGDHEQYF. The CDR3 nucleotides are TGTGCCAGCTCACCTCTAGCGGGGGACCACGAGCAGTACTTC. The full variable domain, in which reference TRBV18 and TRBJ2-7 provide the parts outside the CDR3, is NAGVMQNPRHLVRRRGQEARLRCSPMKGHSHVYWYRQLPEEGLKFMVYLQKENIIDESGMPKERFSAEFPKEGPSILRIQQVVRGDSAAYFCASSPLAGDHEQYFGPGTRLTVT.

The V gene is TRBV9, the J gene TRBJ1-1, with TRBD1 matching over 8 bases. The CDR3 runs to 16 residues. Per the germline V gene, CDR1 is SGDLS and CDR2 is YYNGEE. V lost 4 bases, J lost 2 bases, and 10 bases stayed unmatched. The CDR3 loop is CASSPSFAGGNTEAFF. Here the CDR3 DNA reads TGTGCCAGCAGCCCCTCGTTTGCAGGGGGCAACACTGAAGCTTTCTTT.

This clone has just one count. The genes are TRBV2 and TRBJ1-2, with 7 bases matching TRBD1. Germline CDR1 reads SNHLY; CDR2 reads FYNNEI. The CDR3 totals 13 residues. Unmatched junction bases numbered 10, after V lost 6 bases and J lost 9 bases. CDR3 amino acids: CASSDRVSSRYTF. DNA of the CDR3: TGTGCCAGCAGCGACAGGGTATCGTCCCGCTACACCTTC.

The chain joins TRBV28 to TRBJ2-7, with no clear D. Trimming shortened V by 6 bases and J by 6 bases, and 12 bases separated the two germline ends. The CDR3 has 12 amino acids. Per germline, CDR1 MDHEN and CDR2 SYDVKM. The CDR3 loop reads CASSKYLSEQYF. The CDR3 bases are TGTGCCAGCAGCAAATACCTCTCCGAGCAGTACTTC.

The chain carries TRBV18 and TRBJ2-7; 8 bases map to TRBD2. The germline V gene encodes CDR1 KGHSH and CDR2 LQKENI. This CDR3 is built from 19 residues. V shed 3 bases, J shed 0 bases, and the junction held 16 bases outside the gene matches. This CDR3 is CASSPLAGTFHAPSYEQYF. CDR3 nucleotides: TGTGCCAGCTCACCCTTAGCGGGAACCTTCCATGCACCCTCCTACGAGCAGTACTTC.

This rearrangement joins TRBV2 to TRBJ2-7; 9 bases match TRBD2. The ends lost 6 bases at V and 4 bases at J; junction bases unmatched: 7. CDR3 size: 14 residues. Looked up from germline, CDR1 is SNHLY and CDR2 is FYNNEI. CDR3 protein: CASRAGSGRYEQYF. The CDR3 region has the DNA TGTGCCAGCAGAGCGGGTAGCGGGAGATACGAGCAGTACTTC.

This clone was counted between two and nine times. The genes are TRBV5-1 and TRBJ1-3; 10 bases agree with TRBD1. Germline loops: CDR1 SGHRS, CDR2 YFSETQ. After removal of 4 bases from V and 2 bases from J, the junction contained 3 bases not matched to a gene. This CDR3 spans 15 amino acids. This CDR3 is CASSPGTGAGNTIYF. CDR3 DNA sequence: TGCGCCAGCAGCCCAGGGACAGGGGCTGGAAACACCATATATTTT.

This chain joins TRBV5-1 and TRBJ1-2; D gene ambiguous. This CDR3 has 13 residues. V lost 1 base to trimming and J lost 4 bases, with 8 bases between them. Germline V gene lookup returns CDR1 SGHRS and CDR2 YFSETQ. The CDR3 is CASSLTGAYGYTF. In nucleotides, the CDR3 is TGCGCCAGCAGCTTGACGGGAGCCTATGGCTACACCTTC. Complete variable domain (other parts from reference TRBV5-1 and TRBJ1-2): KAGVTQTPRYLIKTRGQQVTLSCSPISGHRSVSWYQQTPGQGLQFLFEYFSETQRNKGNFPGRFSGRQFSNSRSEMNVSTLELGDSALYLCASSLTGAYGYTFGSGTRLTVV.

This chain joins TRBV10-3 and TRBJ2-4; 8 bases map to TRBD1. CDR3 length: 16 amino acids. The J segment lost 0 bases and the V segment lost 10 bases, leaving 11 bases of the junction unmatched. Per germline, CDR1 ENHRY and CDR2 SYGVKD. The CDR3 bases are TGTGCCACGGGGACTGCAGGGGGCATAGCCAAAAACATTCAGTACTTC. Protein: CATGTAGGIAKNIQYF.

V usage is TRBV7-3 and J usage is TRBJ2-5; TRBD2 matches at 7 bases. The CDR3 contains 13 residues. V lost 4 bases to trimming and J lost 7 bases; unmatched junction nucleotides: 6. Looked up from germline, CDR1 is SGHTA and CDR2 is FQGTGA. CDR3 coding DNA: TGTGCCAGCAGCTCGGGACTAAGAGGGACCCAGTACTTC. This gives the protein CASSSGLRGTQYF.

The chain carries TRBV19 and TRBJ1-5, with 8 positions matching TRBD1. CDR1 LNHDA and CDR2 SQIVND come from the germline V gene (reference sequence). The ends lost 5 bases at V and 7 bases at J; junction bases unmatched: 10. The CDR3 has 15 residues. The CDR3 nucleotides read TGTGCCAGTAGTGTGCAGGGGGCGCCGGTCCAGCCCCAGCATTTT. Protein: CASSVQGAPVQPQHF.

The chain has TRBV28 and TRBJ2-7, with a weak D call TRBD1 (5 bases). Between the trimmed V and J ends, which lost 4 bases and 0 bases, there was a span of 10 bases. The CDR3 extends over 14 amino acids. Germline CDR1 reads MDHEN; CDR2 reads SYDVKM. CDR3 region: CASSSWGYSYEQYF. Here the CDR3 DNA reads TGTGCCAGCAGTTCTTGGGGCTACTCCTACGAGCAGTACTTC.

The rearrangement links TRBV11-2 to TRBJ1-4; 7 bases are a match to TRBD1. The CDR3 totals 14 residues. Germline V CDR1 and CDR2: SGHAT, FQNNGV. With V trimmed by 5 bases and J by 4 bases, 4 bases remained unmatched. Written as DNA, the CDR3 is TGTGCCAGCAGCAAACAGGGGATTAATGAAAAACTGTTTTTT. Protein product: CASSKQGINEKLFF.

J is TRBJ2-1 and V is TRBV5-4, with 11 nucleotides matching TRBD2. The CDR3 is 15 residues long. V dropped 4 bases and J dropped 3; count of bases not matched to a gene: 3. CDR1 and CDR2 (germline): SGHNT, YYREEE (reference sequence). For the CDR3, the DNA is TGTGCCAGCAGCCAGGGACTAGCGGACTACAATGAGCAGTTCTTC. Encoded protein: CASSQGLADYNEQFF.

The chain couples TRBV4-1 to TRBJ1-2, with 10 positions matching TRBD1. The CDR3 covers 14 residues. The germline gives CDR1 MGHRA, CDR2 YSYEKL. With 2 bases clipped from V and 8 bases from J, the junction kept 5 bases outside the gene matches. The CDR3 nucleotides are TGCGCCAGCAGCCAACACCCGGGACAGGGGGGCTACACCTTC. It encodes CASSQHPGQGGYTF.

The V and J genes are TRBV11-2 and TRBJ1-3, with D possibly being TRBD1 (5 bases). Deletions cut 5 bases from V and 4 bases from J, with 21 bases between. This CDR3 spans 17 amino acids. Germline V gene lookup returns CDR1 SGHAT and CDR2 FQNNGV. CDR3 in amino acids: CASSHFPAGGAGNTIYF. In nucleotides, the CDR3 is TGTGCCAGCAGCCACTTCCCGGCCGGGGGAGCGGGAAACACCATATATTTT.